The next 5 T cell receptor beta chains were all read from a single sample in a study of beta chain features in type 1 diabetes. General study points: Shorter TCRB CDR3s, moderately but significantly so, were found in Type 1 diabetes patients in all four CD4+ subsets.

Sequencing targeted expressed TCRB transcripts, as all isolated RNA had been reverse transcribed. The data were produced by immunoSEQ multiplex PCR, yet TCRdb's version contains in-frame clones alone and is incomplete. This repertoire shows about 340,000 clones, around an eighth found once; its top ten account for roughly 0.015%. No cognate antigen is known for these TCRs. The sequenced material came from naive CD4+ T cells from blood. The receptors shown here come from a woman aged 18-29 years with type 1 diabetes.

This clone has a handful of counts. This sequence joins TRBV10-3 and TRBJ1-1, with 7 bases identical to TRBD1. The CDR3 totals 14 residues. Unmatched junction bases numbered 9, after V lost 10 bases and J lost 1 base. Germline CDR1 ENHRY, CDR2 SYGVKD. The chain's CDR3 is CATGLRGKNTEAFF. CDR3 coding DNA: TGTGCCACTGGCCTCAGGGGGAAGAACACTGAAGCTTTCTTT.

CDR3 loop: CASRPGQGQETQYF. The CDR3 DNA is TGCGCCAGCAGACCGGGACAGGGACAAGAGACCCAGTACTTC. The chain has TRBV5-1 and TRBJ2-5, with TRBD1 matching 9 bases. CDR1 SGHRS and CDR2 YFSETQ come from the germline V gene. V was clipped by 5 bases and J by 2 bases; unmatched bases: 4. The CDR3 length is 14 residues.

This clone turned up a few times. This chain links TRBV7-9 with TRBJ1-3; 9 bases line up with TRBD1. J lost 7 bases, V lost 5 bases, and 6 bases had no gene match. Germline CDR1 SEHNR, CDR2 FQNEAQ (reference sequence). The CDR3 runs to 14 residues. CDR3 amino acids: CASSPGQGWNTIYF. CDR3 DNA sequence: TGTGCCAGCAGCCCGGGACAGGGCTGGAACACCATATATTTT.

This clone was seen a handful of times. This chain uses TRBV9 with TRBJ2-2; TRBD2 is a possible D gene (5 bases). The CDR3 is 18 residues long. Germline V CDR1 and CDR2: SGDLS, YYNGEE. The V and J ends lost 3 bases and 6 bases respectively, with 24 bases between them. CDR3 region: CASSAEGRGVRSAGELFF. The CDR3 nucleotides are TGTGCCAGCAGCGCCGAGGGAAGAGGAGTTCGGAGCGCCGGGGAGCTGTTTTTT.

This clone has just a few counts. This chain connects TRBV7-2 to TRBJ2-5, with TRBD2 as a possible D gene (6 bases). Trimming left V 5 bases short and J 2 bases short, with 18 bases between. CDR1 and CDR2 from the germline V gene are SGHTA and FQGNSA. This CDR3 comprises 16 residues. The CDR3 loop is CASSPRLAGRQETQYF. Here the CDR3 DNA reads TGTGCCAGCAGCCCCCGACTTGCGGGGCGACAAGAGACCCAGTACTTC. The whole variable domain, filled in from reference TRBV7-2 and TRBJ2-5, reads GAGVSQSPSNKVTEKGKDVELRCDPISGHTALYWYRQSLGQGLEFLIYFQGNSAPDKSGLPSDRFSAERTGGSVSTLTIQRTQQEDSAVYLCASSPRLAGRQETQYFGPGTRLLVL.